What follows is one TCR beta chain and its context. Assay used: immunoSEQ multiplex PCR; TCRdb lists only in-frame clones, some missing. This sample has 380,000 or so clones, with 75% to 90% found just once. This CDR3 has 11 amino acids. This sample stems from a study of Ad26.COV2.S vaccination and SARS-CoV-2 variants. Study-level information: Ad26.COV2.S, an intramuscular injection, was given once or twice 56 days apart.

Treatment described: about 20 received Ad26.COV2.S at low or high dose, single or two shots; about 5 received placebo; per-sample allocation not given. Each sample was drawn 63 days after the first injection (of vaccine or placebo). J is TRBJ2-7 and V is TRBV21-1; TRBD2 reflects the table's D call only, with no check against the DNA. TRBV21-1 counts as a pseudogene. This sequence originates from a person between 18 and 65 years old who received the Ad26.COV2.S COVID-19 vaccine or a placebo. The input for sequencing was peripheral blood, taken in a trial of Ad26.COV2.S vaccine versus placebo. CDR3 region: CASSGGYEQYF. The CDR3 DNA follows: TGTGCCAGCAGCGGAGGGTACGAGCAGTACTTC.